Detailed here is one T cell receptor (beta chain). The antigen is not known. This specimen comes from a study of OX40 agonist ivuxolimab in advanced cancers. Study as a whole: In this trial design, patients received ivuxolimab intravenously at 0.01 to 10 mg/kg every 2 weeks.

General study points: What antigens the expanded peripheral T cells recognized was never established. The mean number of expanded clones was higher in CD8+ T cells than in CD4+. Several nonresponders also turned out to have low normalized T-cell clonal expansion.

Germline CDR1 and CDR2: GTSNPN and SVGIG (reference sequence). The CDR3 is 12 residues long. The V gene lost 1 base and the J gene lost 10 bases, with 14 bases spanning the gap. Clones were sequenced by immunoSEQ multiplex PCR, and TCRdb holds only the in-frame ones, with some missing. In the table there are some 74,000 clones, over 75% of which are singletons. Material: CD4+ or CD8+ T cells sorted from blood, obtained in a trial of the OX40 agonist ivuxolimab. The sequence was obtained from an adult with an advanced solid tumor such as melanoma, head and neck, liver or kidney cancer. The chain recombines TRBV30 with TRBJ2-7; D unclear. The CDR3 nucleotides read TGTGCCTGGAGTGGTGCGCGGCCCCATCAGTACTTC. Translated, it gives CAWSGARPHQYF.